This T cell receptor (beta chain) derives from a study of blood T cells in healthy people across ages. Regarding the study as a whole: As age increased, TCR beta diversity per million T cells fell in a roughly linear fashion. CMV status of donors was not determined, possibly confounding expanded clonotype changes. Diversity was higher, and naive CD4+ cells more numerous, in long-lived donors than in aged donors.

Samples had at least 7 million PBMCs isolated from them. A few counts support this clonotype. The antigen is undetermined. A second about 6 to 12 cycle PCR used barcoded and J-beta primers. TCRdb analysed the 5' RACE reads with MiXCR anew, one entry per CDR3 protein. Seen here are 700,000 or so distinct CDR3 sequences, 40% to 45% observed once, and the top ten hold 30%. CDR3 length equals 14 residues. Germline lookup yields CDR1 LNHNV and CDR2 YYDKDF (reference sequence). The V segment lost 2 bases and the J segment 8 bases; nucleotides outside the gene matches: 4. This rearrangement joins TRBV15 to TRBJ2-3, with 10 bases that match TRBD2. Sequenced: blood. The clonotype was recovered from a man aged 80 or over in good health. The CDR3 here is CATSRTGTSVTQYF. CDR3 DNA: TGTGCCACCAGCAGAACCGGGACTAGCGTTACGCAGTATTTT. The whole variable domain, filled in from reference TRBV15 and TRBJ2-3, reads DAMVIQNPRYQVTQFGKPVTLSCSQTLNHNVMYWYQQKSSQAPKLLFHYYDKDFNNEADTPDNFQSRRPNTSFCFLDIRSPGLGDTAMYLCATSRTGTSVTQYFGPGTRLTVL.